This passage covers 21 T cell receptor beta chains from one sample sequenced in a study of blood T cells in healthy people across ages. PCR was performed a second time for 7 to 11 cycles using a sample-barcoded 5' primer and a J-beta primer mix. TCRdb ran MiXCR on the 5' RACE reads and lists one entry per CDR3 protein. The sample carries over 1,500,000 distinct CDR3 sequences, 35% to 50% recorded once. Material for sequencing was blood. These receptors came from a human donor in good health.

This rearrangement joins TRBV9 to TRBJ2-6; D gene uncertain. The CDR3 is made up of 18 amino acids. V was pared by 0 bases and J by 0 bases, with 13 bases between. Germline V gene lookup returns CDR1 SGDLS and CDR2 YYNGEE. CDR3 amino acids: CASSVDGRVYSGANVLTF. The CDR3 DNA reads TGTGCCAGCAGCGTAGATGGAAGGGTATACTCTGGGGCCAACGTCCTGACTTTC.

This chain links TRBV29-1 with TRBJ2-5; D is ambiguous. This CDR3 is 13 amino acids long. With 8 bases removed from V and 2 bases from J, the gap between germline ends came to 15 bases. The germline gives CDR1 SQVTM, CDR2 ANQGSEA. CDR3 nucleotide sequence: TGCAGCACTGTGGACGCCTTGCAAGAGACCCAGTACTTC. Its translation is CSTVDALQETQYF.

The chain uses TRBV20-1 and TRBJ1-1; D perhaps matches TRBD1 (6 bases). The CDR3 is made up of 12 amino acids. The germline CDR1 and CDR2 sequences are DFQATT and SNEGSKA (reference sequence). The germline V and J ends were trimmed by 1 base and 8 bases, with 11 bases remaining between them. CDR3 sequence reads: CSARANGQEAFF. The CDR3 region has the DNA TGCAGTGCTAGAGCAAACGGACAGGAAGCTTTCTTT.

CDR3 residues: CSVLWVPDNEQFF. The DNA for the CDR3 is TGCAGCGTTCTCTGGGTTCCAGATAATGAGCAGTTCTTC. The rearrangement joins TRBV29-1 to TRBJ2-1; the D is unclear. V lost 5 bases and J lost 7, with 15 bases in between. The CDR3 is 13 residues long. CDR1 is SQVTM and CDR2 is ANQGSEA in the germline V gene.

This rearrangement joins TRBV27 to TRBJ2-7, with 10 bases identical to TRBD1. V lost 5 bases, J lost 5 bases, and 12 bases stayed unmatched. The CDR3 runs 16 residues. Germline values: CDR1 MNHEY, CDR2 SMNVEV (reference sequence). The CDR3 loop reads CASSDEIRDRGHEQYF. The CDR3 DNA sequence: TGTGCCAGCAGTGACGAGATCCGGGACAGGGGCCACGAGCAGTACTTC.

The V and J genes are TRBV5-1 and TRBJ2-1, with 10 nucleotides matching TRBD2. V gave up 1 base and J gave up 4 bases; unmatched junction bases: 11. Germline V gives CDR1 SGHRS, CDR2 YFSETQ. The CDR3 consists of 18 residues. The CDR3 coding sequence is TGCGCCAGCAGCTTGCCCGTCGGGCTAGCGGGGGTTTACAATGAGCAGTTCTTC. Translating gives CASSLPVGLAGVYNEQFF. The full variable domain, with the rest looked up from reference TRBV5-1 and TRBJ2-1, is KAGVTQTPRYLIKTRGQQVTLSCSPISGHRSVSWYQQTPGQGLQFLFEYFSETQRNKGNFPGRFSGRQFSNSRSEMNVSTLELGDSALYLCASSLPVGLAGVYNEQFFGPGTRLTVL.

J is TRBJ2-1 and V is TRBV30, with D hard to call. There are 13 residues in the CDR3. Trimming removed 0 bases from V and 7 bases from J, with 10 bases in between. Germline values: CDR1 GTSNPN, CDR2 SVGIG (reference sequence). CDR3 amino acids: CAWSVSPWNEQFF. DNA for the CDR3: TGTGCCTGGAGTGTATCTCCCTGGAATGAGCAGTTCTTC.

The chain couples TRBV28 to TRBJ2-7; 7 nucleotides line up with TRBD1. The CDR3 has 14 residues. V shed 8 bases, J shed 2 bases, and the junction held 9 bases outside the gene matches. Germline V gives CDR1 MDHEN, CDR2 SYDVKM. For the CDR3, the DNA is TGTGCCAGCTGGGTGACAGGGAGACCCTACGAGCAGTACTTC. Its translation is CASWVTGRPYEQYF.

This rearrangement joins TRBV2 to TRBJ2-3; TRBD2 is a possible D gene (5 bases). V was clipped by 6 bases and J by 7 bases, with 20 bases between them. Germline V gene data show CDR1 as SNHLY and CDR2 as FYNNEI. This CDR3 has 15 amino acids. For the CDR3, the DNA is TGTGCCAGCAGCGCCGAGGGTGGGCAAGGAAATACGCAGTATTTT. It yields the protein CASSAEGGQGNTQYF.

The CDR3 bases are TGTGCCAGCGGACAGGTGGGAGAGACCCAGTACTTC. Amino acids: CASGQVGETQYF. The chain is built from TRBV6-6 and TRBJ2-5, with TRBD1 matching 7 bases. From germline, CDR1 is MNHNY and CDR2 SVGAGI (reference sequence). V trimming: 8 bases; J trimming: 4 bases; junction bases outside the gene matches: 4. This CDR3 spans 12 amino acids.

This clonotype was picked up a small number of times. The gene calls are TRBV7-2 and TRBJ2-3, with a possible D match to TRBD2 (7 bases). The CDR3 is 16 residues long. In germline, CDR1 is SGHTA, CDR2 FQGNSA. Trimming took 3 bases from V and 0 from J, leaving 13 bases between them. CDR3 DNA sequence: TGTGCCAGCAGCTTGTTGGGAGGGGGAAGCACAGATACGCAGTATTTT. Amino acid sequence: CASSLLGGGSTDTQYF. The variable domain in full, with the rest retrieved from reference TRBV7-2 and TRBJ2-3, is GAGVSQSPSNKVTEKGKDVELRCDPISGHTALYWYRQSLGQGLEFLIYFQGNSAPDKSGLPSDRFSAERTGGSVSTLTIQRTQQEDSAVYLCASSLLGGGSTDTQYFGPGTRLTVL.

The chain couples TRBV7-8 to TRBJ1-2; D might be TRBD1 (5 bases). The length of the CDR3 is 14 residues. Germline-derived CDR1 and CDR2 are SGHVS and FQNEAQ. V was cut by 1 base and J by 7 bases, with 13 bases left in between. The DNA for the CDR3 is TGTGCCAGCAGCTTAGGGGGGGGTTTGGCTGGCTACACCTTC. It is translated as CASSLGGGLAGYTF. The full variable domain, in which reference TRBV7-8 and TRBJ1-2 provide the parts outside the CDR3, is GAGVSQSPRYKVAKRGQDVALRCDPISGHVSLFWYQQALGQGPEFLTYFQNEAQLDKSGLPSDRFFAERPEGSVSTLKIQRTQQEDSAVYLCASSLGGGLAGYTFGSGTRLTVV.

V is TRBV7-2 and J is TRBJ1-1, with D possibly matching TRBD1 (6 bases). The V gene lost 3 bases and the J gene lost 11 bases, with 13 bases spanning the gap. Germline V lookup: CDR1 SGHTA, CDR2 FQGNSA. CDR3 length: 12 residues. The CDR3 reads CASSFFQGYAFF. The CDR3 DNA is TGTGCCAGCAGCTTTTTCCAGGGGTATGCTTTCTTT.

This clonotype was observed a few times. V is TRBV6-5 and J is TRBJ1-1; 9 bases agree with TRBD1. The V segment lost 6 bases and the J segment 1 base; nucleotides outside the gene matches: 6. Germline V gene lookup returns CDR1 MNHEY and CDR2 SVGAGI. This CDR3 region has 15 residues. CDR3 loop: CASRVDRGPNTEAFF. Here the CDR3 DNA reads TGTGCCAGCAGAGTGGACAGGGGTCCGAACACTGAAGCTTTCTTT.

The V call is TRBV7-2, the J call TRBJ2-1, with D possibly matching TRBD1 (7 bases). Germline V gene sequence: CDR1 SGHTA, CDR2 FQGNSA. Trimming cost V 1 base and J 4 bases, with 20 bases left between them. CDR3 size: 18 residues. CDR3 loop: CASSLEQGGPTLYNEQFF. CDR3 sequence (DNA): TGTGCCAGCAGCTTAGAGCAGGGGGGTCCTACATTATACAATGAGCAGTTCTTC.

J is TRBJ1-1 and V is TRBV7-2; D not resolved. Per the germline V gene, CDR1 is SGHTA and CDR2 is FQGNSA. Trimming pared 1 base from V and 0 bases from J, leaving 24 bases between. This CDR3 comprises 20 residues. CDR3 sequence: CASSLGRGSPSPYMNTEAFF. As DNA, the CDR3 is TGTGCCAGCAGCTTAGGACGGGGATCGCCCAGCCCTTACATGAACACTGAAGCTTTCTTT.

This clonotype has only a few counts. The rearrangement joins TRBV28 to TRBJ1-2; D unresolved. This CDR3 contains 14 residues. The ends were cut back, 6 bases at V and 2 bases at J, with 13 bases in the middle. Per the germline V gene, CDR1 is MDHEN and CDR2 is SYDVKM. CDR3 residues: CASSLLGSNYGYTF. In DNA form, the CDR3 reads TGTGCCAGCAGCCTCCTAGGGTCCAACTATGGCTACACCTTC.

This clonotype was observed a handful of times. The chain recombines TRBV12-3 or TRBV12-4 with TRBJ2-4; 7 bases align to TRBD1. V shed 3 bases and J 6 bases; nucleotides not matched to a gene: 5. This CDR3 is 14 amino acids long. CDR3 in amino acids: CASSFRTGGNIQYF. The DNA of the CDR3 is TGTGCCAGCAGTTTTAGGACAGGTGGAAACATTCAGTACTTC.

This clonotype was observed a few times. V usage is TRBV12-3 or TRBV12-4 and J usage is TRBJ2-7; the D gene could be TRBD1 or TRBD2 (6 bases each). V was cut by 6 bases and J by 4 bases, with 16 bases left in between. The CDR3 sequence is 14 residues long. The DNA for the CDR3 is TGTGCCAGCAGGTCATGGGGGGCGGAATACGAGCAGTACTTC. Translation gives CASRSWGAEYEQYF.

The V call is TRBV29-1, the J call TRBJ2-1; 7 positions match TRBD2. Germline assignment: CDR1 SQVTM and CDR2 ANQGSEA. The CDR3 runs 15 residues. V lost 6 bases to trimming and J lost 5 bases; unmatched junction nucleotides: 13. In DNA form, the CDR3 reads TGCAGCGTACTACCCCCCTTTGCGGGGGACAATGAGCAGTTCTTC. Protein: CSVLPPFAGDNEQFF.

The rearrangement links TRBV3-1 to TRBJ1-2, with D unresolved. CDR1 and CDR2 from the germline V gene are LGHDT and YNNKEL (reference sequence). The length of the CDR3 is 15 residues. The V end was cut by 3 bases, the J end by 8 bases, with 19 bases between. CDR3 region: CASSHPMPRVGGYTF. In DNA form, the CDR3 reads TGTGCCAGCAGCCATCCCATGCCAAGGGTTGGGGGCTACACCTTC.